The rows below give T cell receptor beta chains drawn from one sample of a study of blood T cell repertoires in COVID-19. Generated by immunoSEQ multiplex PCR, the TCRdb table keeps only in-frame clones and is missing some. The table shows about 98,000 clones, with approximately 79% occurring only once. The sample consisted of peripheral blood. These receptors were taken from a man aged 70 or older with active or convalescent COVID-19. CDR3s include the opening cysteine and the closing phenylalanine or tryptophan. The D gene is left open where the match is weak. Rows may omit the clone size; those that give it use once, few, many or a size class.

cdr3_aa,cdr3_nt,d_call,v_call,j_call,clone_size
CAWRGGQNSYEQYF,TGTGCCTGGAGGGGGGGGCAGAACTCCTACGAGCAGTACTTC,-,TRBV30,TRBJ2-7,-
CASRGTGADGYTF,TGTGCCAGCAGGGGGACAGGGGCCGATGGCTACACCTTC,TRBD1,TRBV6-4,TRBJ1-2,-
CASSPQRVVYGYTF,TGTGCCAGCAGCCCCCAGCGGGTTGTGTATGGCTACACCTTC,-,TRBV5-6,TRBJ1-2,-
CASSETGGRGETQYF,TGTGCCAGCAGTGAAACGGGAGGGAGGGGTGAGACCCAGTACTTC,TRBD2,TRBV25-1,TRBJ2-5,-
CASRRQVGNTEAFF,TGTGCCAGCAGAAGACAGGTAGGGAACACTGAAGCTTTCTTT,-,TRBV11-3,TRBJ1-1,-
CASARAGVGQPQHF,TGTGCCAGCGCTCGGGCCGGGGTTGGTCAGCCCCAGCATTTT,-,TRBV25-1,TRBJ1-5,once
CASSQPVGGPGEQFF,TGTGCCAGCAGCCAACCGGTCGGGGGGCCCGGTGAGCAGTTCTTC,-,TRBV3-1/TRBV3-2,TRBJ2-1,few
CAISPGMQETQYF,TGTGCCATCAGCCCGGGAATGCAAGAGACCCAGTACTTC,-,TRBV10-3,TRBJ2-5,-
CASSEVFGYEQYF,TGTGCCAGCAGTGAAGTTTTCGGCTACGAGCAGTACTTC,-,TRBV2,TRBJ2-7,-
CATSRDMGAVHAQHF,TGTGCCACCAGCAGAGATATGGGGGCCGTTCATGCCCAGCATTTT,-,TRBV15,TRBJ1-5,few
CSASRGQVGNTIYF,TGCAGTGCTAGTAGGGGCCAAGTTGGAAACACCATATATTTT,-,TRBV20-1,TRBJ1-3,-
CASSRGGTGRQPQHF,TGTGCCAGCAGTCGGGGGGGGACAGGGCGTCAGCCCCAGCATTTT,TRBD1,TRBV6-6,TRBJ1-5,-
CASSYSRDSKNIQYF,TGTGCCAGCAGTTACTCACGGGACAGCAAAAACATTCAGTACTTC,TRBD1,TRBV6-6,TRBJ2-4,-
CASSLSAKNIQYF,TGTGCCAGCAGTCTAAGCGCCAAAAACATTCAGTACTTC,-,TRBV12-3/TRBV12-4,TRBJ2-4,-
CAISESRGTAGETQYF,TGTGCCATCAGTGAGTCTAGAGGCACGGCTGGAGAGACCCAGTACTTC,-,TRBV10-3,TRBJ2-5,few
CASSRRVETSTDTQYF,TGTGCCAGCAGCCGGAGAGTTGAGACTAGCACAGATACGCAGTATTTT,-,TRBV3-1/TRBV3-2,TRBJ2-3,-
CASSPFRDTSYEQYF,TGTGCCAGCTCACCATTCCGGGACACCTCCTACGAGCAGTACTTC,-,TRBV18,TRBJ2-7,-
CASRQVGEQYF,TGTGCCAGCAGACAGGTGGGCGAGCAGTACTTC,-,TRBV7-8,TRBJ2-7,-